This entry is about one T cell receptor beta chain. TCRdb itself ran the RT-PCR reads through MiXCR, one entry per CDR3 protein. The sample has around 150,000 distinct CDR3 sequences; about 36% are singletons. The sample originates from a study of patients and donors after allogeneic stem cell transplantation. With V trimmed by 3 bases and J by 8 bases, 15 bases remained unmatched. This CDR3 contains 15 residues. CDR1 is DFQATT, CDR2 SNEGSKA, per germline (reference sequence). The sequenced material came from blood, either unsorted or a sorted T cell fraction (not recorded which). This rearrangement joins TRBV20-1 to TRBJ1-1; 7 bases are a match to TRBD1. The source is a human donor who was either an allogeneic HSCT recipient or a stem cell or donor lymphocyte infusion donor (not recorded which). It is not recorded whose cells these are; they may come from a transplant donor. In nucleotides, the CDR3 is TGCAGTGCTAGGACTGACAGGGTCGTGTTATCCGAAGCTTTCTTT. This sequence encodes CSARTDRVVLSEAFF.